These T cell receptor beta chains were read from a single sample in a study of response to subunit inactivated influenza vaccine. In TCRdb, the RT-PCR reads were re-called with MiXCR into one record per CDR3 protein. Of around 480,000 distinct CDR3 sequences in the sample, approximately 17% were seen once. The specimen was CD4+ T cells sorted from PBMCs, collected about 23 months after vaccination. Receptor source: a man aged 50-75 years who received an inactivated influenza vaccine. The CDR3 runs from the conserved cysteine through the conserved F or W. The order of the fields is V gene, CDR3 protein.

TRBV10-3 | CAISPTGNYGYTF
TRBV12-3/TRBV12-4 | CASRPRDRGHEQFF
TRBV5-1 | CASSESGPSRNEQFF
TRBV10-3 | CAIRQASVRGTDTQYF
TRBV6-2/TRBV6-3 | CASSLRAGNTEAFF
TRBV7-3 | CASSPHIGTDTQYF
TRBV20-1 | CSAGKSNQPQHF
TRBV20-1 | CSAYGTRDTEAFF
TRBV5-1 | CASSDKASGLTYEQYF
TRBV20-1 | CSAAPRVGQPQHF
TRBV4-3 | CASSQSLSVVTEAFF
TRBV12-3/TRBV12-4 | CASRDHCMNTEAFF
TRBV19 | CASSPDGGGSSDTQYF
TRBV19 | CASSPQLAGYTDTQYF
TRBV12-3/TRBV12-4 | CASSLSELGGYTF